These 20 T cell receptor beta chains were sequenced from one sample in a study of Graves' ophthalmopathy and Graves' hyperthyroidism. RNA transcripts provided the template for amplifying TCR beta CDR3 regions. An opening RT-PCR round employed HTBI primers and preceded a second-round multiplex PCR. TCRdb used MiXCR to reprocess the multiplex PCR reads, holding one entry per CDR3 protein. The sample comprises about 740,000 distinct CDR3 sequences, approximately 40% of which are singletons, and less than 55% rests with the top ten. The source material was peripheral blood. The receptors derive from an adult man with Graves' ophthalmopathy.

The sample holds a few counts of this clonotype. The chain links TRBV10-3 to TRBJ1-2; D is uncertain. CDR3 length: 10 residues. Trimming took 10 bases from V and 7 from J, leaving 10 bases between them. Germline CDR1 reads ENHRY; CDR2 reads SYGVKD. CDR3 nucleotide sequence: TGTGCCAGCAAGGCGGGTGGCTACACCTTC. Protein: CASKAGGYTF.

The J gene is TRBJ2-7, the V gene TRBV24-1; TRBD1 matches 8 bases. The V gene end was trimmed by 4 bases and the J gene end by 9 bases; junction bases not matched to a gene: 13. Germline assignment: CDR1 KGHDR and CDR2 SFDVKD. The CDR3 sequence is 15 residues long. The CDR3 DNA follows: TGTGCCACCAGTGACCCGGGACAGGACTGGCGATGGCAGTACTTC. This gives the protein CATSDPGQDWRWQYF.

CDR3 amino acids: CASSFLGAADTQYF. CDR3 sequence (DNA): TGTGCCAGCAGCTTTTTGGGCGCGGCGGATACGCAGTATTTT. V usage is TRBV7-3 and J usage is TRBJ2-3; no reliable D call. CDR1 and CDR2 (germline): SGHTA, FQGTGA. The length of the CDR3 is 14 residues. V was trimmed by 3 bases and J by 6 bases, leaving 13 bases between them.

The chain has TRBV10-3 and TRBJ1-3; D is ambiguous. V was cut by 7 bases and J by 4 bases, with 14 bases left in between. The V gene's germline CDR1 is ENHRY and CDR2 SYGVKD. This CDR3 spans 14 amino acids. For the CDR3, the DNA is TGTGCCATCACTCCTTCGGGCAGAGGAAACACCATATATTTT. Protein: CAITPSGRGNTIYF.

The chain links TRBV25-1 to TRBJ2-2, with D perhaps assigned TRBD1 or TRBD2 (6 bases each). Trimming pared 5 bases from V and 5 bases from J, leaving 15 bases between. The V gene's germline CDR1 is MGHDK and CDR2 SYGVNS. The CDR3 runs to 15 residues. CDR3 loop: CASSYGGFKTGELFF. In nucleotides, the CDR3 is TGTGCCAGCAGTTACGGGGGCTTTAAGACCGGGGAGCTGTTTTTT. Supplemented by reference TRBV25-1 and TRBJ2-2, the full variable domain reads EADIYQTPRYLVIGTGKKITLECSQTMGHDKMYWYQQDPGMELHLIHYSYGVNSTEKGDLSSESTVSRIRTEHFPLTLESARPSHTSQYLCASSYGGFKTGELFFGEGSRLTVL.

This clonotype was observed many times. The chain uses TRBV2 and TRBJ2-5, with 10 bases aligning to TRBD1. The CDR3 has 16 amino acids. Germline lookup yields CDR1 SNHLY and CDR2 FYNNEI. Losses at the gene ends were 3 bases for V and 0 bases for J; bases not matched to a gene: 4. The CDR3 nucleotides read TGTGCCAGCAGTGAGGGGGGACAGGGGAACCAAGAGACCCAGTACTTC. Protein: CASSEGGQGNQETQYF.

The V call is TRBV7-9, the J call TRBJ1-2, with D uncertain. This CDR3 has 13 residues. Trimming left V 6 bases short and J 1 base short, with 9 bases between. Looked up from germline, CDR1 is SEHNR and CDR2 is FQNEAQ (reference sequence). The CDR3 region is CASRIALNYGYTF. In DNA, the CDR3 is TGTGCCAGCAGGATAGCCCTTAACTATGGCTACACCTTC.

The J gene is TRBJ2-2, the V gene TRBV29-1, with 10 bases aligning to TRBD1. The trim removed 3 bases at V and 5 bases at J, leaving 9 bases unmatched. The CDR3 consists of 16 residues. Germline V CDR1 and CDR2: SQVTM, ANQGSEA. Written as DNA, the CDR3 is TGCAGCGTTGATCCGGGACAGGGGACTGCGACCGGGGAGCTGTTTTTT. Protein sequence: CSVDPGQGTATGELFF.

This clonotype was counted at least ten times. This sequence joins TRBV20-1 and TRBJ2-5; D is possibly TRBD1 (6 bases). The CDR3 sequence is 11 residues long. Germline V gene sequence: CDR1 DFQATT, CDR2 SNEGSKA (reference sequence). The CDR3 DNA sequence: TGCACCGGACAGATTCAAGAGACCCAGTACTTC. This translates into CTGQIQETQYF.

This clonotype was detected ten times or more. This chain links TRBV7-3 with TRBJ1-4; D may be TRBD1 (5 bases). In germline, CDR1 is SGHTA, CDR2 FQGTGA. This CDR3 contains 14 residues. V was trimmed by 5 bases and J by 7 bases, leaving 14 bases between them. The CDR3 bases are TGTGCCAGCAGCCAGTGGGGGGGAAGTGAAAAACTGTTTTTT. Residues: CASSQWGGSEKLFF. Using reference TRBV7-3 and TRBJ1-4 for the parts outside the CDR3, the full variable domain is GAGVSQTPSNKVTEKGKYVELRCDPISGHTALYWYRQSLGQGPEFLIYFQGTGAADDSGLPNDRFFAVRPEGSVSTLKIQRTERGDSAVYLCASSQWGGSEKLFFGSGTQLSVL.

The V gene is TRBV9, the J gene TRBJ2-7; 7 bases agree with TRBD1. Germline V CDR1 and CDR2: SGDLS, YYNGEE. V shed 0 bases and J 2 bases; nucleotides not matched to a gene: 8. This CDR3 region has 16 residues. The CDR3 DNA follows: TGTGCCAGCAGCGTAGAGGGGGCAGGGTTGCCCTACGAGCAGTACTTC. This gives the protein CASSVEGAGLPYEQYF.

This clonotype was found many times. The chain has TRBV15 and TRBJ1-1; 7 nucleotides match TRBD1. V was clipped by 4 bases and J by 7 bases; unmatched bases: 6. The CDR3 spans 13 residues. Germline V lookup: CDR1 LNHNV, CDR2 YYDKDF (reference sequence). Written as DNA, the CDR3 is TGTGCCACCAGCACAGGGGGAGGGATTGAAGCTTTCTTT. It is translated as CATSTGGGIEAFF.

This chain links TRBV2 with TRBJ1-1; unclear D gene. This CDR3 region has 13 residues. Germline-derived CDR1 and CDR2 are SNHLY and FYNNEI. The V and J ends lost 4 bases and 1 base respectively, with 7 bases between them. The CDR3 bases are TGTGCCAGCAGTGTAATAGGGAACACTGAAGCTTTCTTT. This gives the protein CASSVIGNTEAFF.

As regards this clonotype: A much larger clone differs by one base, so this may be a read error. This chain connects TRBV7-2 to TRBJ2-5; D may be TRBD1 or TRBD2 (5 bases each). The CDR3 has 15 residues. Germline CDR1 SGHTA, CDR2 FQGNSA. CDR3 bases: TGTGCCAGCAGCCCTAGAGTCAGGGAGCAAGAGGCCCAGTACTTC. Its protein is CASSPRVREQEAQYF.

The rearrangement joins TRBV6-5 to TRBJ2-7; 8 nucleotides line up with TRBD2. The CDR3 covers 13 residues. Germline loops: CDR1 MNHEY, CDR2 SVGAGI. J gave up 7 bases and V 8 bases, and 10 bases lay outside the gene matches. CDR3 sequence (DNA): TGTGCCAGCGCATCCCGGGGGGGCGGGGAGCAGTACTTC. Translation gives CASASRGGGEQYF.

The chain links TRBV9 to TRBJ1-2; D uncertain. The V gene lost 0 bases and the J gene lost 5 bases, with 14 bases spanning the gap. The CDR3 totals 15 residues. Germline V gene data show CDR1 as SGDLS and CDR2 as YYNGEE. In DNA form, the CDR3 reads TGTGCCAGCAGCGTAGTGGAGGAGAGGCTTTATGGCTACACCTTC. Protein product: CASSVVEERLYGYTF.

This clonotype was seen at least ten times. The chain uses TRBV10-3 and TRBJ2-7; 11 nucleotides align to TRBD2. The CDR3 consists of 15 residues. Germline V gene lookup returns CDR1 ENHRY and CDR2 SYGVKD. Trimming took 5 bases from V and 4 from J; bases not matched to a gene: 7. CDR3 sequence reads: CAISSGTSGYYEQYF. The CDR3 DNA is TGTGCCATCAGTTCCGGGACTAGCGGTTATTACGAGCAGTACTTC.

This clonotype appeared a few times. V usage is TRBV7-3 and J usage is TRBJ1-1, with D uncertain. This CDR3 region has 13 residues. V lost 4 bases to trimming and J lost 0 bases, with 6 bases between them. The V gene's germline CDR1 is SGHTA and CDR2 FQGTGA. The CDR3: CASSSRLNTEAFF. DNA of the CDR3: TGTGCCAGCAGCTCCAGACTGAACACTGAAGCTTTCTTT.

This clonotype was seen ten or more times. V and J are TRBV7-2 and TRBJ2-7; TRBD1 matches at 8 bases. With V trimmed by 5 bases and J by 5 bases, 8 bases remained unmatched. Germline V CDR1 and CDR2: SGHTA, FQGNSA. The CDR3 length is 14 residues. This CDR3 reads CASSPRTGYHEQYF. CDR3 DNA: TGTGCCAGCAGCCCCAGGACAGGGTACCACGAGCAGTACTTC. Based on the CDR3 plus reference TRBV7-2 and TRBJ2-7, the full variable domain is GAGVSQSPSNKVTEKGKDVELRCDPISGHTALYWYRQSLGQGLEFLIYFQGNSAPDKSGLPSDRFSAERTGGSVSTLTIQRTQQEDSAVYLCASSPRTGYHEQYFGPGTRLTVT.

The V and J genes are TRBV20-1 and TRBJ2-7; 7 bases agree with TRBD1. CDR3 size: 13 residues. Germline values: CDR1 DFQATT, CDR2 SNEGSKA (reference sequence). The V gene end was trimmed by 3 bases and the J gene end by 0 bases; junction bases not matched to a gene: 2. The CDR3 spells CSASGQASYEQYF. In nucleotides, the CDR3 is TGCAGTGCTAGCGGACAGGCCTCCTACGAGCAGTACTTC.